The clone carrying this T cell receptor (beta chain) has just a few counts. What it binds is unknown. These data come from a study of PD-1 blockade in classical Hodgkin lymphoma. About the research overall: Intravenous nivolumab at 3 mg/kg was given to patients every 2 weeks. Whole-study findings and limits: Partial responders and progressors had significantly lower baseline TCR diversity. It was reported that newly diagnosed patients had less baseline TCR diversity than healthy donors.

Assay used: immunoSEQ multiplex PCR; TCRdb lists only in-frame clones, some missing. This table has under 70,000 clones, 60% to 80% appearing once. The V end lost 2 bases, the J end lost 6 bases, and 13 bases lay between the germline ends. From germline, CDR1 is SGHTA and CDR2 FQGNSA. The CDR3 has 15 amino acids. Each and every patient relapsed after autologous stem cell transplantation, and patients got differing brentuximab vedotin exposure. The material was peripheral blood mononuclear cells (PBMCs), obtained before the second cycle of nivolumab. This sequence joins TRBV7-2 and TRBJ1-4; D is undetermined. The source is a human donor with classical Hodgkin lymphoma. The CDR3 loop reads CASSLMVAGDEKLFF. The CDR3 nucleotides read TGTGCCAGCAGCTTAATGGTGGCGGGAGATGAAAAACTGTTTTTT.